This is a list of T cell receptor beta chains from one sample in a study of T cells in Graves' hyperthyroidism and ophthalmopathy. TCRdb re-called the multiplex PCR reads through MiXCR, storing one row per CDR3 protein. The repertoire holds around 600,000 distinct CDR3 sequences, with about 14% as singletons. The sample taken for sequencing was blood. Receptors originate from a woman younger than 30 with Graves' ophthalmopathy. The CDR3 runs from the conserved cysteine through the conserved F or W. The D gene is left open where the match is weak. Clone size is shown for a subset of rows, as once, few, many or a class of expanded clone.

V	size	D	J	CDR3	DNA
TRBV2	many	-	TRBJ2-7	CASNRLEQYF	TGTGCCAGCAACCGACTTGAGCAGTACTTC
TRBV11-3	many	TRBD2	TRBJ2-5	CASSLGSGRGGQETQYF	TGTGCCAGCAGCTTAGGGAGCGGGAGAGGAGGCCAAGAGACCCAGTACTTC
TRBV7-2	-	TRBD2	TRBJ2-1	CASSLAAPHRRGRAAYNEQFF	TGTGCCAGCAGCTTAGCCGCTCCTCATAGACGCGGGAGGGCAGCTTACAATGAGCAGTTCTTC
TRBV20-1	many	-	TRBJ2-7	CSARVLRAAYEQYF	TGCAGTGCTAGAGTGTTGCGGGCAGCCTACGAGCAGTACTTC
TRBV6-2/TRBV6-3	many	-	TRBJ2-7	CASSYSQGTYEQYF	TGTGCCAGCAGTTACAGTCAGGGGACCTACGAGCAGTACTTC
TRBV20-1	few	TRBD1	TRBJ1-2	CSARVPGQADSNYGYTF	TGCAGTGCTAGAGTCCCGGGACAGGCTGACTCTAACTATGGCTACACCTTC
TRBV6-2/TRBV6-3	many	TRBD2	TRBJ2-2	CASSPRGVAGAKTGELFF	TGTGCCAGCAGCCCCCGGGGGGTAGCGGGAGCCAAGACCGGGGAGCTGTTTTTT
TRBV27	once	TRBD2	TRBJ2-1	CASSRRTSGRAGEQFF	TGTGCCAGCAGTCGACGGACTAGCGGGAGGGCCGGTGAGCAGTTCTTC
TRBV14	few	TRBD1	TRBJ2-5	CASSKTGQGQETQYF	TGTGCCAGCAGCAAAACAGGACAGGGCCAAGAGACCCAGTACTTC
TRBV6-6	many	TRBD2	TRBJ2-5	CASSYGFVAGRSETQYF	TGTGCCAGCAGTTACGGATTCGTAGCGGGGCGGTCGGAGACCCAGTACTTC
TRBV28	many	-	TRBJ2-7	CASSSGIWDYEQYF	TGTGCCAGCTCTTCCGGGATATGGGACTACGAGCAGTACTTC